Shown below are 22 T cell receptor beta chains from a single sample sequenced in a study of cytomegalovirus exposure and HLA in healthy donors. The PCR employed 60 Vbeta primers together with 13 Jbeta primers. Sequencing used immunoSEQ multiplex PCR; TCRdb keeps in-frame clones, though not all of them. This sample has 150,000 to 200,000 clones, with about 80% found just once. Sequenced sample: PBMCs. The receptors derive from a woman aged 40 to 49 in good health and CMV-seronegative.

V and J are TRBV6-1 and TRBJ1-2; 7 bases are shared with TRBD1. Germline V CDR1 and CDR2: MNHNS, SASEGT. The CDR3 spans 14 residues. The J segment lost 11 bases and the V segment lost 2 bases, leaving 11 bases of the junction unmatched. CDR3 region: CASSEWDSRGSYTF. The CDR3 nucleotides read TGTGCCAGCAGTGAATGGGACAGTAGAGGATCTTACACCTTC.

This chain joins TRBV9 and TRBJ2-2, with D possibly matching TRBD2 (5 bases). The CDR3 is 18 amino acids. CDR1 and CDR2 (germline): SGDLS, YYNGEE. V lost 0 bases and J lost 4, with 19 bases in between. The CDR3 protein is CASSVARSEGTATGELFF. The CDR3 DNA reads TGTGCCAGCAGCGTAGCTCGGAGTGAGGGTACCGCCACCGGGGAGCTGTTTTTT. The variable domain in full, completed from reference TRBV9 and TRBJ2-2, reads DSGVTQTPKHLITATGQRVTLRCSPRSGDLSVYWYQQSLDQGLQFLIQYYNGEERAKGNILERFSAQQFPDLHSELNLSSLELGDSALYFCASSVARSEGTATGELFFGEGSRLTVL.

The chain uses TRBV7-9 and TRBJ1-4, with D possibly TRBD1 on 6 matching bases. Germline CDR1 and CDR2: SEHNR and FQNEAQ (reference sequence). V was clipped by 5 bases and J by 4 bases, with 14 bases between them. This CDR3 spans 15 amino acids. CDR3 bases: TGTGCCAGCAGCACATCAGGGGCTGATAATGAAAAACTGTTTTTT. Protein product: CASSTSGADNEKLFF.

This clone has only a few counts. The chain has TRBV7-2 and TRBJ2-1, with D uncertain. CDR3 size: 15 residues. With 2 bases removed from V and 0 bases from J, the gap between germline ends came to 8 bases. Per the germline V gene, CDR1 is SGHTA and CDR2 is FQGNSA. CDR3 sequence: CASSLLPSSYNEQFF. DNA for the CDR3: TGTGCCAGCAGCTTACTCCCGAGCTCCTACAATGAGCAGTTCTTC.

V usage is TRBV25-1 and J usage is TRBJ1-4; the D is unclear. V was shortened by 4 bases and J by 0 bases, with 12 bases between the two germline ends. The CDR3 consists of 16 residues. Germline lookup yields CDR1 MGHDK and CDR2 SYGVNS. Here the CDR3 DNA reads TGTGCCAGCAGTGGAGCGGGGAGCGCAACTAATGAAAAACTGTTTTTT. This gives the protein CASSGAGSATNEKLFF.

The CDR3 region is CASSKGVSTDTQYF. CDR3 bases: TGTGCCAGCAGTAAAGGGGTTAGCACAGATACGCAGTATTTT. The chain uses TRBV7-8 and TRBJ2-3; possibly TRBD1 for D (5 bases). V was clipped by 6 bases and J by 0 bases, with 10 bases between them. Germline CDR1 and CDR2: SGHVS and FQNEAQ. The CDR3 has 14 amino acids. The whole variable domain, remainder taken from reference TRBV7-8 and TRBJ2-3, is GAGVSQSPRYKVAKRGQDVALRCDPISGHVSLFWYQQALGQGPEFLTYFQNEAQLDKSGLPSDRFFAERPEGSVSTLKIQRTQQEDSAVYLCASSKGVSTDTQYFGPGTRLTVL.

The rearrangement uses TRBV27 and TRBJ2-7, with 7 bases fitting TRBD1. V dropped 6 bases and J dropped 0; count of bases not matched to a gene: 5. The CDR3 sequence is 14 residues long. Per the germline V gene, CDR1 is MNHEY and CDR2 is SMNVEV (reference sequence). DNA for the CDR3: TGTGCCAGCAGAGGGGGCCCAAGCTCCTACGAGCAGTACTTC. This codes for CASRGGPSSYEQYF.

V is TRBV11-2 and J is TRBJ2-1, with TRBD2 matching 8 bases. J lost 4 bases, V lost 5 bases, and 4 bases had no gene match. Germline values: CDR1 SGHAT, CDR2 FQNNGV. This CDR3 region has 14 residues. The CDR3 DNA sequence: TGTGCCAGCAGCCCAGGCGGGGGGTACAATGAGCAGTTCTTC. It encodes CASSPGGGYNEQFF. The whole variable domain, remainder taken from reference TRBV11-2 and TRBJ2-1, is EAGVAQSPRYKIIEKRQSVAFWCNPISGHATLYWYQQILGQGPKLLIQFQNNGVVDDSQLPKDRFSAERLKGVDSTLKIQPAKLEDSAVYLCASSPGGGYNEQFFGPGTRLTVL.

The chain combines TRBV18 with TRBJ1-6; 9 nucleotides line up with TRBD1. With 2 bases clipped from V and 5 bases from J, the junction kept 7 bases outside the gene matches. This CDR3 spans 17 amino acids. From germline, CDR1 is KGHSH and CDR2 LQKENI. In DNA, the CDR3 is TGTGCCAGCTCACCAATTGGGACAGGGATGGATAATTCACCCCTCCACTTT. This gives the protein CASSPIGTGMDNSPLHF.

This chain uses TRBV27 with TRBJ1-2; no firm D call. Germline lookup yields CDR1 MNHEY and CDR2 SMNVEV (reference sequence). Between the trimmed V and J ends, which lost 0 bases and 8 bases, there was a span of 16 bases. This CDR3 is 15 amino acids long. CDR3 protein: CASSLSFRSLSGYTF. The CDR3 bases are TGTGCCAGCAGTTTATCATTCAGGTCGTTATCGGGCTACACCTTC.

CDR3 DNA: TGTGCCAGCTCACTTAATTGGGGCGAGGAGACCCAGTACTTC. Amino acid sequence: CASSLNWGEETQYF. This chain links TRBV18 with TRBJ2-5, with a weak D call TRBD1 (5 bases). With 4 bases removed from V and 5 bases from J, the gap between germline ends came to 14 bases. The CDR3 sequence is 14 residues long. Per the germline V gene, CDR1 is KGHSH and CDR2 is LQKENI.

This clone was seen only once. V is TRBV11-2 and J is TRBJ1-5; D might be TRBD1 (6 bases). Germline assignment: CDR1 SGHAT and CDR2 FQNNGV. V was cut by 1 base and J by 7 bases, with 14 bases left in between. The CDR3 contains 15 residues. This CDR3 reads CASSLVSGAKQPQHF. The CDR3 region has the DNA TGTGCCAGCAGCTTAGTTTCAGGGGCCAAACAGCCCCAGCATTTT.

The V gene is TRBV28, the J gene TRBJ1-5; maybe TRBD1 (6 bases). Germline V gives CDR1 MDHEN, CDR2 SYDVKM. The CDR3 sequence is 16 residues long. The V gene lost 2 bases and the J gene lost 8 bases, with 19 bases spanning the gap. CDR3 sequence reads: CASSLRGKGEWEPQHF. DNA of the CDR3: TGTGCCAGCAGTTTACGCGGTAAGGGGGAGTGGGAGCCCCAGCATTTT.

The V call is TRBV11-2, the J call TRBJ1-1; D gene ambiguous. This CDR3 has 15 amino acids. With 1 base removed from V and 0 bases from J, the gap between germline ends came to 9 bases. The V gene's germline CDR1 is SGHAT and CDR2 FQNNGV. In nucleotides, the CDR3 is TGTGCCAGCAGCTTAGGCGCCCTTATGAACACTGAAGCTTTCTTT. Translation: CASSLGALMNTEAFF.

The rearrangement uses TRBV7-9 and TRBJ2-3; 8 nucleotides align to TRBD1. CDR1 and CDR2 from the germline V gene are SEHNR and FQNEAQ (reference sequence). J gave up 2 bases and V 8 bases, and 3 bases lay outside the gene matches. The CDR3 is 13 amino acids. For the CDR3, the DNA is TGTGCCAGCGGGACAGGCCTCACAGATACGCAGTATTTT. Translation: CASGTGLTDTQYF.

This clone was seen only a few times. The chain has TRBV4-2 and TRBJ2-6; D is perhaps TRBD2 (5 bases). Trimming shortened V by 5 bases and J by 2 bases, and 10 bases separated the two germline ends. Germline assignment: CDR1 LGHNA and CDR2 YNFKEQ. This CDR3 is 15 amino acids long. CDR3 sequence (DNA): TGTGCCAGCAGCTCTCGGGGTGCTGGGGCCAACGTCCTGACTTTC. Its protein product is CASSSRGAGANVLTF.

The chain combines TRBV6-5 with TRBJ2-1; possibly TRBD1 for D (5 bases). The V end was cut by 6 bases, the J end by 5 bases, with 8 bases between. Germline V CDR1 and CDR2: MNHEY, SVGAGI. The CDR3 totals 12 residues. This CDR3 is CASRLGDNEQFF. The CDR3 coding sequence is TGTGCCAGCAGATTAGGGGACAATGAGCAGTTCTTC.

This chain joins TRBV4-3 and TRBJ2-1; 12 nucleotides match TRBD2. J was trimmed by 4 bases and V by 6 bases; bases with no gene match: 13. Germline CDR1 is LGHNA and CDR2 is YSLEER. The CDR3 extends over 18 amino acids. CDR3 nucleotide sequence: TGCGCCAGCAGTCCTGCCGGGCTAGCGGGGGGGCGTTACAATGAGCAGTTCTTC. It codes for CASSPAGLAGGRYNEQFF.

This clone was seen a handful of times. This specimen includes other DNA sequences encoding the same CDR3. This rearrangement joins TRBV28 to TRBJ1-2; D perhaps matches TRBD1 (6 bases). Trimming took off 6 bases at V and 2 bases at J, with 10 bases between the two ends. The germline V gene encodes CDR1 MDHEN and CDR2 SYDVKM. This CDR3 has 13 amino acids. The CDR3 here is CASSPRGNYGYTF. CDR3 in DNA: TGTGCCAGCAGCCCCAGGGGCAACTATGGCTACACCTTC.

The chain employs TRBV20-1 and TRBJ2-7; D unresolved. The CDR3 spans 10 residues. Germline lookup yields CDR1 DFQATT and CDR2 SNEGSKA (reference sequence). Trimming pared 1 base from V and 5 bases from J, leaving 3 bases between. The CDR3 loop is CSARVNEQYF. The CDR3 region has the DNA TGCAGTGCTAGAGTCAACGAGCAGTACTTC.

The chain recombines TRBV19 with TRBJ2-3; TRBD2 agrees at 7 bases. The CDR3 spans 14 residues. Germline V gene data show CDR1 as LNHDA and CDR2 as SQIVND (reference sequence). Germline trimming cut 9 bases from V and 5 bases from J; bases unmatched to any gene: 11. CDR3 loop: CASNGGRVQDTQYF. DNA for the CDR3: TGTGCCAGCAACGGGGGGAGGGTCCAAGATACGCAGTATTTT.

There are a few counts of this clone. The chain couples TRBV10-2 to TRBJ2-7; D gene unclear. This CDR3 comprises 14 residues. V was shortened by 3 bases and J by 6 bases, with 15 bases between the two germline ends. The V gene's germline CDR1 is WSHSY and CDR2 SAAADI. CDR3 DNA: TGCGCCAGCAGTGACCCAGTTCCATCTGGCGAGCAGTACTTC. It specifies CASSDPVPSGEQYF.